This T cell receptor beta chain comes out of a study of T cell responses to AZD1222 COVID-19 vaccine (dated by TCRdb to the early 2020s). Some background on the complete study: Because spike-specific TCR depth and breadth did not differ between the two schedules, AZD1222 recipients who got a second dose at roughly 4 weeks were pooled with those who got a second dose at roughly 12 weeks. Trial participants were enrolled by age into 18-55, 56-69 and 70-plus year subgroups, with roughly 150, 30 and 60 TCR-sequenced participants respectively. A total of approximately 230 trial participants underwent TCR sequencing, of whom 200 to 220 received two doses of AZD1222 and about 25 received two doses of the MenACWY control vaccine. Results the study describes overall, beyond this receptor: No day 14 peak-response samples were available, so repertoires were characterized only after the peak T cell response. In the small 56-69-year group, the increase in depth fell short of significance, most likely because of low power. Conclusions about previously exposed vaccinees were limited because only a handful of AZD1222 recipients were SARS-CoV-2 seropositive at baseline. A significant rise in spike-specific TCR breadth and depth was observed after two AZD1222 doses relative to day 0 and relative to MenACWY recipients. Participants were mostly white British, with more females than males. The authors suggested clonal diversity may have been underestimated. The vaccine-associated CD4 TCRs covered the entire spike protein, and the dominant responses fell in regions 160-218 and 743-854. Reportedly, almost half of the unique spike-specific TCRs recognized epitopes lying outside the regions that are mutated in the B.1.351 and B.1.1.7 variants.

A distance of 17 bases separates the germline ends of V and J, which lose 6 bases and 5 bases respectively. CDR1 MDHEN and CDR2 SYDVKM were looked up in the germline V gene. The CDR3 spans 14 residues, from the cysteine through the phenylalanine. The DNA shown is the 42-base CDR3, in frame from base 1. This clone was found a few times. It has no known antigen specificity. No quality values exist for individual bases; no much larger clone is one base distant. This sample's time point label indicates: baseline before first vaccination. Vaccinee samples came from UK trials COV001 and COV002, including a single-blind randomized controlled phase 2/3 trial of AZD1222 (ChAdOx1 nCoV-19) in healthy adults. For TCRbeta chain sequencing, PBMC samples from trial participants were taken at day 0 and at day 28 after the second dose. The CDR3 regions of human TCRbeta chains were subjected to immunosequencing. The source study handled its data this way. Repertoire TCRs were checked for matches against a reference library of SARS-CoV-2-specific TCRs that had been generated using the MIRA antigen-specificity platform. Breadth meant the fraction of unique TCRs that were SARS-CoV-2-associated, whereas depth meant the fraction of total T cells that were SARS-CoV-2-associated. Using the MIRA data, each spike-specific TCR was assigned both to the spike region to which the TCR was reactive and to a CD4 or CD8 class. Log10-transformed breadth and depth values were compared by one-way ANOVA with Sidak's multiple comparisons tests. Sourced from immuneACCESS, this table was stored by TCRdb with only in-frame sequences that have V and J called. A share of the clones is absent; for the studies checked, an unresolved V gene accounts for under half, and the remainder has no known explanation. Clonal size and the V and J genes are those of that table, whereas D and trimming came from the DNA. For this sample there are about 70,000 clones; roughly 84% appear just once. The ten biggest clones cover about 9.4% of the sample.

The origin of this receptor is an adult in good health. The chain links TRBV28 with TRBJ2-7; matching of 6 bases hints at TRBD2 as the D gene. The starting material was peripheral blood, obtained on day 0 of AZD1222 vaccination. The nucleotide sequence is TGTGCCAGCAGCTTACGGGGGACGAACCACGAGCAGTACTTC. Translated, it gives CASSLRGTNHEQYF. The full variable domain, with segments outside the CDR3 supplied by the reference TRBV28 and TRBJ2-7 proteins, appears as DVKVTQSSRYLVKRTGEKVFLECVQDMDHENMFWYRQDPGLGLRLIYFSYDVKMKEKGDIPEGYSVSREKKERFSLILESASTNQTSMYLCASSLRGTNHEQYFGPGTRLTVT.